These 29 T cell receptor beta chains came from one sample sequenced in a study of T-cell reconstitution after alpha-beta-depleted transplantation in children. The authors prepared the TCRbeta library with unique molecular identifiers. TCRdb reprocessed the PCR reads with MiXCR, giving one entry per CDR3 protein. The sample holds about 900,000 distinct CDR3 sequences; under 30% are singletons and the top ten take 28%. The specimen comprised PBMCs, mostly from graft donor cells, sampled 360 days after TCRalphabeta/CD19-depleted stem cell transplant. The receptors come from a boy under two years old who had a stem cell transplant for SCID, so the T cells may come from the graft donor.

This clonotype was counted only a few times. The chain's CDR3 is CSASPGVADQPQHF. CDR3 DNA sequence: TGCAGTGCTAGTCCAGGGGTGGCGGATCAGCCCCAGCATTTT. The V gene is TRBV20-1, the J gene TRBJ1-5; perhaps TRBD1 as D (6 bases). CDR1 and CDR2 from the germline V gene are DFQATT and SNEGSKA (reference sequence). V was clipped by 3 bases and J by 5 bases, with 14 bases between them. CDR3 length equals 14 residues.

This chain uses TRBV12-3 or TRBV12-4 with TRBJ2-7, with 9 positions matching TRBD1. This CDR3 spans 15 amino acids. Trimming took 6 bases from V and 7 from J; bases not matched to a gene: 13. This CDR3 is CASSYQGQGPTEQYF. The DNA for the CDR3 is TGTGCCAGCAGCTACCAGGGACAGGGTCCTACGGAGCAGTACTTC.

The rearrangement joins TRBV2 to TRBJ1-4; D not resolved. Germline CDR1 reads SNHLY; CDR2 reads FYNNEI. V lost 3 bases, J lost 2 bases, and 7 bases lay in between. The CDR3 runs to 14 residues. This CDR3 is CASSERRTNEKLFF. The CDR3 coding sequence is TGTGCCAGCAGTGAGCGTAGGACTAATGAAAAACTGTTTTTT.

This clonotype was detected once. The chain carries TRBV12-3 or TRBV12-4 and TRBJ2-5, with D maybe TRBD2 (7 bases). Trimming cost V 6 bases and J 2 bases, with 19 bases left between them. CDR3 size: 16 residues. CDR3 sequence (DNA): TGTGCCAGCAGCCCACTTAAGAGGGGGGGACAAGAGACCCAGTACTTC. This sequence encodes CASSPLKRGGQETQYF.

The chain recombines TRBV11-1 with TRBJ2-3, with 9 nucleotides matching TRBD1. Losses at the gene ends were 1 base for V and 3 bases for J; bases not matched to a gene: 11. CDR1 is SGHAT, CDR2 FQDESV, per germline (reference sequence). The CDR3 extends over 18 amino acids. CDR3 DNA sequence: TGTGCCAGCAGCTTAGTTCGGACCCGGGACAGGGAAACAGATACGCAGTATTTT. The encoded protein is CASSLVRTRDRETDTQYF.

The chain combines TRBV20-1 with TRBJ2-1; D call uncertain. The ends were cut back, 5 bases at V and 2 bases at J, with 16 bases in the middle. Germline-derived CDR1 and CDR2 are DFQATT and SNEGSKA (reference sequence). This CDR3 contains 15 residues. CDR3 amino acids: CSAPWLSEAYNEQFF. Written as DNA, the CDR3 is TGCAGTGCTCCGTGGCTGAGCGAAGCCTACAATGAGCAGTTCTTC.

Here the CDR3 reads CSASFPVPLANYGYTF. CDR3 DNA: TGCAGTGCTAGCTTCCCAGTCCCATTAGCTAACTATGGCTACACCTTC. The chain employs TRBV20-1 and TRBJ1-2; no clear D gene. Germline CDR1 reads DFQATT; CDR2 reads SNEGSKA (reference sequence). The CDR3 has 16 amino acids. The V gene lost 3 bases and the J gene lost 0 bases, with 17 bases spanning the gap.

The CDR3 nucleotides read TGCAGTGCTAGTGCCCCAGGGGGCGGCACAGATACGCAGTATTTT. Its translation: CSASAPGGGTDTQYF. The rearrangement joins TRBV20-1 to TRBJ2-3; 8 nucleotides align to TRBD1. The germline CDR1 and CDR2 sequences are DFQATT and SNEGSKA (reference sequence). Trimming cost V 3 bases and J 1 base; bases outside gene matches: 6. The CDR3 consists of 15 residues.

This clonotype has more than one count but fewer than ten. V is TRBV5-8 and J is TRBJ2-1; TRBD2 might be the D (5 bases). The CDR3 is 15 residues long. V gave up 0 bases and J gave up 8 bases, with 15 bases separating them. Germline V lookup: CDR1 SGHTS, CDR2 YDEGEE. DNA for the CDR3: TGTGCCAGCAGCTTGGTCGTTTCGGGGATCCATGAGCAGTTCTTC. Its protein product is CASSLVVSGIHEQFF. The full variable domain, rest sourced from reference TRBV5-8 and TRBJ2-1, is EAGVTQSPTHLIKTRGQQATLRCSPISGHTSVYWYQQALGLGLQFLLWYDEGEERNRGNFPPRFSGRQFPNYSSELNVNALELEDSALYLCASSLVVSGIHEQFFGPGTRLTVL.

This clonotype was seen a handful of times. This sequence joins TRBV5-1 and TRBJ2-5; possible D gene TRBD2, 6 bases. The V gene's germline CDR1 is SGHRS and CDR2 YFSETQ. The CDR3 totals 15 residues. Trimming cost V 1 base and J 5 bases, with 15 bases left between them. Here the CDR3 reads CASSLNGGGTETQYF. The CDR3 DNA is TGCGCCAGCAGCTTGAACGGTGGAGGGACGGAGACCCAGTACTTC.

This clonotype has a handful of counts. The chain is built from TRBV7-6 and TRBJ2-2; D is unresolved. Germline V gene data show CDR1 as SGHVS and CDR2 as FNYEAQ. This CDR3 comprises 13 residues. V dropped 5 bases and J dropped 4 bases, with 8 bases sitting between them. CDR3 DNA sequence: TGTGCCAGCAGCCCCGTCCCCACCGGGGAGCTGTTTTTT. Residues: CASSPVPTGELFF. The full variable domain, its missing parts supplied by reference TRBV7-6 and TRBJ2-2, is GAGVSQSPRYKVTKRGQDVALRCDPISGHVSLYWYRQALGQGPEFLTYFNYEAQQDKSGLPNDRFSAERPEGSISTLTIQRTEQRDSAMYRCASSPVPTGELFFGEGSRLTVL.

This clonotype has more than one count but fewer than ten. The rearrangement uses TRBV12-3 or TRBV12-4 and TRBJ2-3; D is possibly TRBD2 (5 bases). Trimming removed 3 bases at V and 4 bases at J, with 11 bases between. The CDR3 length is 14 residues. CDR3 residues: CASSFLSVPDTQYF. In DNA form, the CDR3 reads TGTGCCAGCAGTTTTCTTAGCGTGCCAGATACGCAGTATTTT.

The rearrangement links TRBV12-3 or TRBV12-4 to TRBJ2-3; D is undetermined. The length of the CDR3 is 15 residues. Trimming took off 4 bases at V and 1 base at J, with 12 bases between the two ends. CDR3 nucleotides: TGTGCCAGCAGTTCCCGGGTGATACGCACAGATACGCAGTATTTT. It encodes CASSSRVIRTDTQYF.

There are a few counts of this clonotype. CDR3 protein: CASSPRGQQLANSPLHF. The CDR3 nucleotides read TGCGCCAGCAGCCCGCGGGGACAGCAGCTCGCCAATTCACCCCTCCACTTT. The chain uses TRBV4-3 and TRBJ1-6; 7 bases align to TRBD1. V was clipped by 4 bases and J by 7 bases; unmatched bases: 13. CDR1 and CDR2 (germline): LGHNA, YSLEER. The CDR3 totals 17 residues.

V and J are TRBV27 and TRBJ2-1; 9 bases align to TRBD2. CDR1 MNHEY and CDR2 SMNVEV come from the germline V gene (reference sequence). The V gene end was trimmed by 3 bases and the J gene end by 10 bases; junction bases not matched to a gene: 10. This CDR3 region has 15 residues. CDR3 DNA: TGTGCCAGCAGTTTCGGTCTAGCGGGGCCCTCAGAGCAGTTCTTC. It yields the protein CASSFGLAGPSEQFF.

This chain connects TRBV9 to TRBJ1-5; D is undetermined. V was trimmed by 3 bases and J by 6 bases, leaving 13 bases between them. The CDR3 extends over 14 amino acids. CDR1 is SGDLS and CDR2 is YYNGEE in the germline V gene. Here the CDR3 reads CASSEDERAQPQHF. The CDR3 DNA follows: TGTGCCAGCAGCGAGGACGAGCGGGCTCAGCCCCAGCATTTT. Full variable domain (remainder filled in from reference TRBV9 and TRBJ1-5): DSGVTQTPKHLITATGQRVTLRCSPRSGDLSVYWYQQSLDQGLQFLIQYYNGEERAKGNILERFSAQQFPDLHSELNLSSLELGDSALYFCASSEDERAQPQHFGDGTRLSIL.

This chain links TRBV5-1 with TRBJ2-5; TRBD2 aligns across 12 bases. The J segment lost 3 bases and the V segment lost 2 bases, leaving 5 bases of the junction unmatched. The germline V gene encodes CDR1 SGHRS and CDR2 YFSETQ. This CDR3 is 16 amino acids long. CDR3 sequence: CASSFPGLAGKETQYF. As DNA, the CDR3 is TGCGCCAGCAGCTTCCCTGGACTAGCGGGGAAAGAGACCCAGTACTTC. The full variable domain, its missing parts supplied by reference TRBV5-1 and TRBJ2-5, is KAGVTQTPRYLIKTRGQQVTLSCSPISGHRSVSWYQQTPGQGLQFLFEYFSETQRNKGNFPGRFSGRQFSNSRSEMNVSTLELGDSALYLCASSFPGLAGKETQYFGPGTRLLVL.

The chain links TRBV6-5 to TRBJ2-7; no reliable D call. CDR3 length: 16 amino acids. V was cut by 0 bases and J by 0 bases, with 12 bases left in between. Germline V gives CDR1 MNHEY, CDR2 SVGAGI. The chain's CDR3 is CASSYSGSSSSYEQYF. DNA for the CDR3: TGTGCCAGCAGTTACTCGGGCAGCTCGAGCTCCTACGAGCAGTACTTC.

This chain uses TRBV9 with TRBJ2-1; TRBD2 aligns across 9 bases. Germline CDR1 and CDR2: SGDLS and YYNGEE. J was trimmed by 8 bases and V by 0 bases; bases with no gene match: 12. This CDR3 comprises 17 residues. This chain's CDR3 is CASSVDGRSGGFDEQFF. The CDR3 nucleotides are TGTGCCAGCAGCGTAGATGGGAGGAGCGGGGGGTTTGATGAGCAGTTCTTC.

This clonotype was counted a few times. The junction and the germline gene differ at one end; a read error may be behind it. The chain carries TRBV28 and TRBJ2-1; 7 bases map to TRBD1. This CDR3 is built from 15 residues. The V gene's germline CDR1 is MDHEN and CDR2 SYDVKM. The CDR3 reads CASRGQVSSFNEQFF. The CDR3 DNA reads as TGTGCCAGCAGAGGACAGGTGAGCTCCTTCAATGAGCAGTTCTTC. The variable domain in full, with the rest retrieved from reference TRBV28 and TRBJ2-1, is DVKVTQSSRYLVKRTGEKVFLECVQDMDHENMFWYRQDPGLGLRLIYFSYDVKMKEKGDIPEGYSVSREKKERFSLILESASTNQTSMYLCASRGQVSSFNEQFFGPGTRLTVL.

The chain couples TRBV4-1 to TRBJ2-7; maybe TRBD1 (6 bases). Per germline, CDR1 MGHRA and CDR2 YSYEKL. The length of the CDR3 is 17 residues. The ends were cut back, 0 bases at V and 5 bases at J, with 20 bases in the middle. The CDR3 reads CASSQDSGTWASNEQYF. DNA of the CDR3: TGCGCCAGCAGCCAAGATTCCGGGACATGGGCCTCTAACGAGCAGTACTTC.

This clonotype appeared a few times. V gene TRBV7-6 combines with J gene TRBJ2-2; D gene uncertain. Germline V gene sequence: CDR1 SGHVS, CDR2 FNYEAQ. V was shortened by 3 bases and J by 2 bases, with 10 bases between the two germline ends. This CDR3 comprises 15 residues. The CDR3 nucleotides read TGTGCCAGCAGCTTGATCCGGGTAAACACCGGGGAGCTGTTTTTT. It specifies CASSLIRVNTGELFF.

The genes are TRBV7-2 and TRBJ2-1, with TRBD2 as a possible D gene (5 bases). CDR3 length: 15 residues. The ends were cut back, 6 bases at V and 0 bases at J, with 12 bases in the middle. Germline loops: CDR1 SGHTA, CDR2 FQGNSA. The CDR3 loop is CASSRLGVSYNEQFF. The CDR3 region has the DNA TGTGCCAGCAGTCGATTGGGAGTCTCCTACAATGAGCAGTTCTTC.

This clonotype was seen a handful of times. The chain employs TRBV30 and TRBJ2-1, with 9 bases aligning to TRBD2. Germline V gene sequence: CDR1 GTSNPN, CDR2 SVGIG (reference sequence). The CDR3 runs to 14 residues. V shed 3 bases, J shed 5 bases, and the junction held 5 bases outside the gene matches. The CDR3 DNA follows: TGTGCCTGGAGGCAGAGACTAGCGGACAATGAGCAGTTCTTC. Protein: CAWRQRLADNEQFF. The whole variable domain, filled in from reference TRBV30 and TRBJ2-1, reads SQTIHQWPATLVQPVGSPLSLECTVEGTSNPNLYWYRQAAGRGLQLLFYSVGIGQISSEVPQNLSASRPQDRQFILSSKKLLLSDSGFYLCAWRQRLADNEQFFGPGTRLTVL.

The chain links TRBV20-1 to TRBJ2-3; 11 bases match TRBD2. Germline V lookup: CDR1 DFQATT, CDR2 SNEGSKA (reference sequence). Germline trimming cut 0 bases from V and 0 bases from J; bases unmatched to any gene: 5. The CDR3 loop spans 17 amino acids. CDR3: CSARDWTSGSSTDTQYF. The DNA of the CDR3 is TGCAGTGCTAGAGATTGGACTAGCGGGTCTAGCACAGATACGCAGTATTTT.

The genes are TRBV29-1 and TRBJ1-2; D ambiguous. The CDR3 contains 13 residues. The germline CDR1 and CDR2 sequences are SQVTM and ANQGSEA. V dropped 2 bases and J dropped 4 bases, with 11 bases sitting between them. This CDR3 is CSVEPSDRYGYTF. The CDR3 bases are TGCAGCGTTGAACCCTCGGACCGCTATGGCTACACCTTC.

The rearrangement links TRBV7-6 to TRBJ2-7; D remains ambiguous. The CDR3 is made up of 14 amino acids. V lost 6 bases to trimming and J lost 0 bases, with 12 bases between them. The V gene's germline CDR1 is SGHVS and CDR2 FNYEAQ. The CDR3: CASSPGRPSYEQYF. The CDR3, as DNA: TGTGCCAGCAGTCCCGGCCGTCCCTCCTACGAGCAGTACTTC.

V is TRBV4-1 and J is TRBJ1-1, with D perhaps matching TRBD1 (5 bases). The germline V gene has CDR1 MGHRA and CDR2 YSYEKL. Trimming stripped 0 bases from V and 5 bases from J, with 13 bases between. The CDR3 is 15 amino acids. CDR3 bases: TGCGCCAGCAGCCAAGATTCGGCAGGGAGAACTGAAGCTTTCTTT. This codes for CASSQDSAGRTEAFF.

This clonotype has only a few counts. J is TRBJ2-5 and V is TRBV20-1, with 9 bases fitting TRBD1. This CDR3 region has 14 residues. The ends lost 2 bases at V and 9 bases at J; junction bases unmatched: 10. CDR1 is DFQATT and CDR2 is SNEGSKA in the germline V gene (reference sequence). CDR3 in DNA: TGCAGTGCTAGAATCTCCGGGACAGGGCCGGCCCAGTACTTC. Encoded protein: CSARISGTGPAQYF.